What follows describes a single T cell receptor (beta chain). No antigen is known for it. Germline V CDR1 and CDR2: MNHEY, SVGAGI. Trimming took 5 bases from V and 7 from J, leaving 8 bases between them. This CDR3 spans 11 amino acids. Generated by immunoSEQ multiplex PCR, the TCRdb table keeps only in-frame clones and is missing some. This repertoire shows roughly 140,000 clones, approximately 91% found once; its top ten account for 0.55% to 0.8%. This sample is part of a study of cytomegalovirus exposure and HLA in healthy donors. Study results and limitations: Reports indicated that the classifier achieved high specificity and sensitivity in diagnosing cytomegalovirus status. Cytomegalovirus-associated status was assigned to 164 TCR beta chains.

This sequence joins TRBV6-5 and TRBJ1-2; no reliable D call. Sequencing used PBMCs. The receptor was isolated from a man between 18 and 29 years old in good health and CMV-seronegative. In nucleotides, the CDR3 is TGTGCCAGCAGTCGACAAAGTGGCTACACCTTC. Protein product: CASSRQSGYTF.